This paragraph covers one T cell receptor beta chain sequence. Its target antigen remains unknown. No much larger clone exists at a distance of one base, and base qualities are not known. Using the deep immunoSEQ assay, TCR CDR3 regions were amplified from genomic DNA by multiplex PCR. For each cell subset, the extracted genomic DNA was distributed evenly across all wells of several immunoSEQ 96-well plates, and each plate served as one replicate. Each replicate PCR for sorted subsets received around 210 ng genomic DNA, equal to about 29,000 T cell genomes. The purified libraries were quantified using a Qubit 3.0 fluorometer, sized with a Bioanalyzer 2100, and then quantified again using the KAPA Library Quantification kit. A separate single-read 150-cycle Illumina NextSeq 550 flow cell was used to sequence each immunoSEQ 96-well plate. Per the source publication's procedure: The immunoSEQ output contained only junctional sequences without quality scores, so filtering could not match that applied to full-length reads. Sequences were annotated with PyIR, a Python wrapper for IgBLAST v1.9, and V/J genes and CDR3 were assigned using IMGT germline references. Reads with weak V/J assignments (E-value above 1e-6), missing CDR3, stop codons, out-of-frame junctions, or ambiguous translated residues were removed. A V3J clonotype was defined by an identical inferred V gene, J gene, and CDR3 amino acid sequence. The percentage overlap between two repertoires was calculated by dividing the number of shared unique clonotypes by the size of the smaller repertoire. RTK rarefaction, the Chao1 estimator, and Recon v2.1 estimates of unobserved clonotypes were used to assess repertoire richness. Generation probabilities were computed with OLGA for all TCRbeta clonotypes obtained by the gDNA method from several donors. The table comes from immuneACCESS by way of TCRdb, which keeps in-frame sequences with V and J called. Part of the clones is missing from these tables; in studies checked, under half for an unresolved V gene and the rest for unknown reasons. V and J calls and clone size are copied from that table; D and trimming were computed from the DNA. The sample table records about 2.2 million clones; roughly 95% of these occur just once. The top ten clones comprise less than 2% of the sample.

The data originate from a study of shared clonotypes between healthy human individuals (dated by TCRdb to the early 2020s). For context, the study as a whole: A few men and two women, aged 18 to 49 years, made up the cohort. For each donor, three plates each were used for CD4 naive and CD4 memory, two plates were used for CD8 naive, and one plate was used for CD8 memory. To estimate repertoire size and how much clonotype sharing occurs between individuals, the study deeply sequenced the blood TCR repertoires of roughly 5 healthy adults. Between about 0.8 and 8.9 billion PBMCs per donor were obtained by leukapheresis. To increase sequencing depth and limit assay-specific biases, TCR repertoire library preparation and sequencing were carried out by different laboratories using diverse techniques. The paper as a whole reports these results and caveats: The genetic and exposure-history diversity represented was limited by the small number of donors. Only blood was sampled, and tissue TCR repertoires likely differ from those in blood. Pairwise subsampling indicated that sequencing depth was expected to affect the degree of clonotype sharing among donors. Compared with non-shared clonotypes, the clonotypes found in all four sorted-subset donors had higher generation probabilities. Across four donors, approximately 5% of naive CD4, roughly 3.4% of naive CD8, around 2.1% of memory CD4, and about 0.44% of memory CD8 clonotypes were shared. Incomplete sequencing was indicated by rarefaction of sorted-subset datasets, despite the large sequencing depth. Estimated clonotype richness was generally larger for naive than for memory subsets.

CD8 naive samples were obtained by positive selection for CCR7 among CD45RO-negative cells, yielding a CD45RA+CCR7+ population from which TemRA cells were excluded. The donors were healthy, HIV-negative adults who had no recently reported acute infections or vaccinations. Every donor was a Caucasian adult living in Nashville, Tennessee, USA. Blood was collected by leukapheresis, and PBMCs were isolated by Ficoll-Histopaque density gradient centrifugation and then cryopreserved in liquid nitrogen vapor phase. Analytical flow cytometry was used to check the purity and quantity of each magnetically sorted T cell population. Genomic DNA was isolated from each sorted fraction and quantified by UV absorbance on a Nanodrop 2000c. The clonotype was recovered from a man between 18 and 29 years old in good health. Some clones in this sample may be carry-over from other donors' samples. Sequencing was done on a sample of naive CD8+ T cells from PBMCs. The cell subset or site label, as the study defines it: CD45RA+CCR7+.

The CDR3 protein: CATSRDITGSTDTQYF. The bases are TGTGCCACCAGCAGAGATATCACGGGAAGCACAGATACGCAGTATTTT. The V and J segments used are TRBV15 and TRBJ2-3; TRBD2 is a weak D gene call, 5 bases matching. Taken from cysteine to phenylalanine, the CDR3 has 16 residues. Only the CDR3 part of the read is kept: 48 bases, read in frame from the first base. V was cut back by 0 bases and J by 0 bases, leaving a gap of 10 bases between them. From a lookup of the germline V gene (reference sequence), CDR1 and CDR2 are LNHNV and YYDKDF.